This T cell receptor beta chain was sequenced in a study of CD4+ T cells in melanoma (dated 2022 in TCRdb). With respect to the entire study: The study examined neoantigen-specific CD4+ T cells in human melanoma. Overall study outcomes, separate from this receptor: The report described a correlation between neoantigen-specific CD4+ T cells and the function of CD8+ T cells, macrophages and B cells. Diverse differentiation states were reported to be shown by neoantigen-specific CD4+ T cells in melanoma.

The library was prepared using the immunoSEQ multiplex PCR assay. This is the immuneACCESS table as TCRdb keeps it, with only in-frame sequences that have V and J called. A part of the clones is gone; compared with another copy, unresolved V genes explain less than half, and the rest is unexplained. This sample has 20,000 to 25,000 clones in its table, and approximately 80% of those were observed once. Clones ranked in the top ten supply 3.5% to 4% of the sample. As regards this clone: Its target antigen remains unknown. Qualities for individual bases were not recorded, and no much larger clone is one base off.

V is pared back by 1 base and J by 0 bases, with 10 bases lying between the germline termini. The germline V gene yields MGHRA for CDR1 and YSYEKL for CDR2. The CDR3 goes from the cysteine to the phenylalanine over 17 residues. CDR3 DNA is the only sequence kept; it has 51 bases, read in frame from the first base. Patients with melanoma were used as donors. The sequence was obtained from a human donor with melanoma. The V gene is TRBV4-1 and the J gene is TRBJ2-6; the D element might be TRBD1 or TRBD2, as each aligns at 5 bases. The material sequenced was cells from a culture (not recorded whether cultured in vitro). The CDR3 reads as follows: CASSQAAGSSGANVLTF. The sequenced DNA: TGCGCCAGCAGCCAAGCAGCAGGGAGCTCTGGGGCCAACGTCCTGACTTTC.